One and the same sample provided the 23 T cell receptor beta chains below, sequenced in a study of blood T cells in healthy people across ages. Together with a sample-barcoded 5' primer, a J-beta primer mix was included in a second PCR lasting about 7 to 11 cycles. MiXCR, run by TCRdb on the 5' RACE reads, gives a single entry per CDR3 protein. The sample has roughly 680,000 distinct CDR3 sequences, roughly 20% seen once. The specimen was blood. The receptors stem from a man in his 70s in good health.

This clonotype was seen more than once but under ten times. The V gene is TRBV12-3 or TRBV12-4, the J gene TRBJ2-7, with a weak D call TRBD1 (6 bases). The CDR3 is 13 residues long. The V end lost 5 bases, the J end lost 7 bases, and 15 bases lay between the germline ends. CDR3 nucleotides: TGTGCCAGCAGTCCACCCGGGACAAGAGAGCAGTACTTC. This gives the protein CASSPPGTREQYF.

Only a few counts were recorded for this clonotype. This chain uses TRBV3-1 with TRBJ1-3; TRBD1 might be the D (5 bases). The CDR3 length is 15 residues. The ends were cut back, 1 base at V and 4 bases at J, with 11 bases in the middle. The germline gives CDR1 LGHDT, CDR2 YNNKEL (reference sequence). The CDR3 spells CASSQAQGGGNTIYF. The CDR3 nucleotides read TGTGCCAGCAGCCAAGCCCAGGGCGGCGGAAACACCATATATTTT.

The chain employs TRBV6-6 and TRBJ2-4; 10 nucleotides agree with TRBD2. This CDR3 is built from 18 residues. Germline V CDR1 and CDR2: MNHNY, SVGAGI (reference sequence). Losses at the gene ends were 0 bases for V and 5 bases for J; bases not matched to a gene: 10. CDR3 region: CASSYSRTSGGAQNIQYF. The CDR3 DNA reads as TGTGCCAGCAGTTACTCGCGGACTAGCGGAGGGGCTCAAAACATTCAGTACTTC.

This rearrangement joins TRBV24-1 to TRBJ2-1; TRBD2 aligns across 14 bases. CDR1 and CDR2 (germline): KGHDR, SFDVKD. V lost 4 bases to trimming and J lost 5 bases; unmatched junction nucleotides: 3. The CDR3 has 16 residues. CDR3 sequence (DNA): TGTGCCACCAGTGACTGGGGACTAGCGGGAGACAATGAGCAGTTCTTC. Its protein product is CATSDWGLAGDNEQFF.

This clonotype was seen more than once but under ten times. This chain links TRBV29-1 with TRBJ2-5; 7 bases agree with TRBD2. The J call is in doubt because the DNA end fits TRBJ2-1 better. The CDR3 is 12 amino acids. Germline V CDR1 and CDR2: SQVTM, ANQGSEA. In DNA form, the CDR3 reads TGCAGGGAACTAGCGAAAAGCAATGAGCAGTTCTTC. Protein sequence: CRELAKSNEQFF.

The V call is TRBV5-6, the J call TRBJ2-5; 11 bases match TRBD2. The CDR3 covers 16 residues. Germline lookup yields CDR1 SGHDT and CDR2 YYEEEE. Losses at the gene ends were 0 bases for V and 5 bases for J; bases not matched to a gene: 6. The CDR3 protein is CASSLAPSGRPETQYF. The CDR3 DNA reads as TGTGCCAGCAGCTTGGCTCCTAGCGGGAGGCCGGAGACCCAGTACTTC. The variable domain in full, with the rest retrieved from reference TRBV5-6 and TRBJ2-5, is DAGVTQSPTHLIKTRGQQVTLRCSPKSGHDTVSWYQQALGQGPQFIFQYYEEEERQRGNFPDRFSGHQFPNYSSELNVNALLLGDSALYLCASSLAPSGRPETQYFGPGTRLLVL.

This clonotype was seen a handful of times. The rearrangement joins TRBV4-2 to TRBJ1-3; D remains unclear. The CDR3 sequence is 15 residues long. Trimming took 0 bases from V and 4 from J, leaving 10 bases between them. Germline V gives CDR1 LGHNA, CDR2 YNFKEQ. Here the CDR3 reads CASSQDLARGNTIYF. The CDR3 DNA reads TGTGCCAGCAGCCAAGATCTTGCAAGGGGAAACACCATATATTTT.

The CDR3 sequence: CASSLDRGFWNQPQHF. The CDR3 DNA reads as TGTGCCAGCAGTTTAGACAGGGGATTCTGGAATCAGCCCCAGCATTTT. The genes are TRBV28 and TRBJ1-5; 8 bases agree with TRBD1. This CDR3 region has 16 residues. Per the germline V gene, CDR1 is MDHEN and CDR2 is SYDVKM. V was pared by 2 bases and J by 4 bases, with 7 bases of the junction left unmatched.

Many counts were recorded for this clonotype. The J gene is TRBJ2-1, the V gene TRBV6-6; 7 bases fit TRBD1. Unmatched junction bases numbered 4, after V lost 0 bases and J lost 5 bases. The CDR3 is 15 amino acids. Germline CDR1 is MNHNY and CDR2 is SVGAGI (reference sequence). CDR3 residues: CASSYSTGIDNEQFF. The CDR3 nucleotides read TGTGCCAGCAGTTACTCGACAGGGATAGACAATGAGCAGTTCTTC.

The rearrangement joins TRBV20-1 to TRBJ2-3; D remains unclear. Looked up from germline, CDR1 is DFQATT and CDR2 is SNEGSKA (reference sequence). The length of the CDR3 is 13 residues. V lost 0 bases to trimming and J lost 2 bases, with 6 bases between them. The CDR3 spells CSAREASTDTQYF. CDR3 sequence (DNA): TGCAGTGCTAGAGAGGCCTCCACAGATACGCAGTATTTT.

This clonotype was observed a handful of times. The CDR3, as DNA: TGTGCCAGCAGTTACGGACAGGGGAATGCGCAGTATTTT. This codes for CASSYGQGNAQYF. The chain combines TRBV6-6 with TRBJ2-3; TRBD1 matches at 9 bases. Per germline, CDR1 MNHNY and CDR2 SVGAGI (reference sequence). J was trimmed by 10 bases and V by 2 bases; bases with no gene match: 4. The CDR3 sequence is 13 residues long.

The chain couples TRBV20-1 to TRBJ2-5; 9 nucleotides line up with TRBD2. CDR1 and CDR2 from the germline V gene are DFQATT and SNEGSKA (reference sequence). This CDR3 is 17 amino acids long. Trimming at V came to 5 bases and at J to 5 bases, leaving 18 bases not matched to a gene. The CDR3 here is CSAPPPSGKGRVETQYF. The CDR3 coding sequence is TGCAGTGCTCCCCCGCCTAGCGGGAAGGGACGGGTTGAGACCCAGTACTTC.

This clonotype was picked up a small number of times. CDR3 DNA: TGCAGTGCTAGAGATGGACAGGGAACTGAAGCTTTCTTT. Translation: CSARDGQGTEAFF. The chain links TRBV20-1 to TRBJ1-1, with 8 bases that match TRBD1. V was clipped by 0 bases and J by 5 bases; unmatched bases: 2. There are 13 residues in the CDR3. Germline CDR1 DFQATT, CDR2 SNEGSKA (reference sequence).

This clonotype was counted many times. The CDR3 DNA reads TGTGCCAGCAGTTTAACGGGGACAGGGGGAAACATTCAGTACTTC. Amino acid sequence: CASSLTGTGGNIQYF. The chain is built from TRBV12-3 or TRBV12-4 and TRBJ2-4; 11 bases match TRBD1. The J segment lost 6 bases and the V segment lost 2 bases, leaving 3 bases of the junction unmatched. The CDR3 loop spans 15 amino acids.

V and J are TRBV27 and TRBJ2-1, with 7 bases aligning to TRBD1. V was pared by 6 bases and J by 5 bases, with 10 bases of the junction left unmatched. CDR3 length: 15 amino acids. Germline values: CDR1 MNHEY, CDR2 SMNVEV (reference sequence). CDR3 loop: CASSPRRDSHNEQFF. The CDR3 DNA sequence: TGTGCCAGCAGCCCTCGCAGGGACAGTCACAATGAGCAGTTCTTC.

In its sample, this clonotype was seen a few times. This rearrangement joins TRBV20-1 to TRBJ2-3; TRBD2 might be the D (6 bases). V lost 3 bases to trimming and J lost 3 bases, with 10 bases between them. Per germline, CDR1 DFQATT and CDR2 SNEGSKA (reference sequence). The CDR3 is 13 residues long. The CDR3 DNA sequence: TGCAGTGCTAGCGGGAGTAAAACAGATACGCAGTATTTT. Translated, it gives CSASGSKTDTQYF.

This clonotype was detected only a few times. The junction does not match germline at one end; this may be a read error. J is TRBJ2-5 and V is TRBV28; D gene ambiguous. The CDR3 runs 14 residues. Per germline, CDR1 MDHEN and CDR2 SYDVKM. DNA for the CDR3: TGTGCCAGTAGTTTGTTATCTACCCAAGAGACCCAGTACTTC. Translation gives CASSLLSTQETQYF.

This chain connects TRBV14 to TRBJ2-5; D is uncertain. The DNA end is more similar to TRBJ2-1, so the J call may be wrong. The CDR3 extends over 17 amino acids. Germline-derived CDR1 and CDR2 are SGHDN and FVKESK. CDR3 sequence reads: CASSQIYRELARNEQFF. The CDR3 region has the DNA TGTGCCAGCAGCCAAATCTATCGAGAATTGGCTAGGAATGAGCAGTTCTTC.

A few counts support this clonotype. The chain employs TRBV29-1 and TRBJ2-5; possible D gene TRBD1, 7 bases. The CDR3 is 13 residues long. The germline V gene has CDR1 SQVTM and CDR2 ANQGSEA. V dropped 4 bases and J dropped 2 bases, with 11 bases sitting between them. The CDR3 DNA follows: TGCAGCGTTGTTTCAGGGGGGCAAGAGACCCAGTACTTC. Translating gives CSVVSGGQETQYF.

The rearrangement uses TRBV15 and TRBJ2-4; TRBD2 agrees at 8 bases. The junction had 7 bases not matched to a gene; V was cut back by 3 bases and J by 0 bases. The CDR3 spans 17 residues. CDR1 is LNHNV and CDR2 is YYDKDF in the germline V gene (reference sequence). The CDR3 spells CATSRASGSQAKNIQYF. As DNA, the CDR3 is TGTGCCACCAGCAGGGCAAGCGGGAGTCAAGCCAAAAACATTCAGTACTTC.

Only a few counts were recorded for this clonotype. The rearrangement links TRBV7-8 to TRBJ2-3; D is undetermined. Germline assignment: CDR1 SGHVS and CDR2 FQNEAQ. The CDR3 has 15 amino acids. Trimming removed 5 bases at V and 0 bases at J, with 12 bases between. CDR3 in amino acids: CASSPDGHSTDTQYF. CDR3 coding DNA: TGTGCCAGCAGCCCTGACGGCCATAGCACAGATACGCAGTATTTT. The variable domain in full, with the rest retrieved from reference TRBV7-8 and TRBJ2-3, is GAGVSQSPRYKVAKRGQDVALRCDPISGHVSLFWYQQALGQGPEFLTYFQNEAQLDKSGLPSDRFFAERPEGSVSTLKIQRTQQEDSAVYLCASSPDGHSTDTQYFGPGTRLTVL.

The chain combines TRBV20-1 with TRBJ2-5; TRBD2 matches 10 bases. V was pared by 5 bases and J by 1 base, with 7 bases of the junction left unmatched. CDR3 length: 15 residues. Germline V gives CDR1 DFQATT, CDR2 SNEGSKA (reference sequence). The CDR3 is CSADKLAGFQETQYF. The CDR3 DNA reads as TGCAGTGCTGATAAACTAGCGGGGTTCCAAGAGACCCAGTACTTC.

Only a few counts were recorded for this clonotype. The chain combines TRBV20-1 with TRBJ2-4; D is unresolved. The germline CDR1 and CDR2 sequences are DFQATT and SNEGSKA (reference sequence). The ends were cut back, 1 base at V and 0 bases at J, with 4 bases in the middle. The CDR3 runs to 13 residues. CDR3 coding DNA: TGCAGTGCTAGAGTTCCAGCCAAAAACATTCAGTACTTC. It specifies CSARVPAKNIQYF.